The rows below give T cell receptor beta chains drawn from one sample of a study of blood T cell repertoires in COVID-19. Sequencing was performed with immunoSEQ multiplex PCR; in TCRdb, only in-frame clones are kept and a portion is missing. This sample carries approximately 89,000 clones, 75% to 90% of them seen once, and the ten largest clones take about 19%. The sequenced material came from peripheral blood. The receptors derive from a woman at least 80 years old with acute or convalescent COVID-19. The conserved cysteine and the conserved F or W are not part of the CDR3 here. Expanded clones get a size class; other rows say once, few or many, or leave the size out.

CDR3aa | len | v_gene | abundance | j_gene
ASSIMAGGSYEQY | 13 | TRBV19 | NA | TRBJ2-7
ASSAREYTEAF | 11 | TRBV27 | few | TRBJ1-1
ALESMTSRRGTGELF | 15 | TRBV30 | NA | TRBJ2-2
SASPQDRFSYEQY | 13 | TRBV20-1 | few | TRBJ2-7
ASSQTGNTEAF | 11 | TRBV18 | NA | TRBJ1-1
ASSGHYEQY | 9 | TRBV7-2 | NA | TRBJ2-7
ASSPTTQGAEAF | 12 | TRBV5-1 | NA | TRBJ1-1
ASSIVWAIYGYT | 12 | TRBV19 | NA | TRBJ1-2
AISTDRTNQPQH | 12 | TRBV10-3 | NA | TRBJ1-5
ASSRDTGNEKLF | 12 | TRBV4-2 | NA | TRBJ1-4
ASSEASTSGANVLT | 14 | TRBV28 | few | TRBJ2-6
ASSYLGTGEYEQY | 13 | TRBV6-5 | NA | TRBJ2-7
ASSLRGLDSGANVLT | 15 | TRBV7-2 | NA | TRBJ2-6
ASSPSRARGEQF | 12 | TRBV7-3 | NA | TRBJ2-1
ASSWDTGYGYT | 11 | TRBV5-4 | NA | TRBJ1-2
ASSTSDRALGYT | 12 | TRBV6-5 | once | TRBJ1-2
ASSLAIGPSGNTIY | 14 | TRBV7-8 | NA | TRBJ1-3
ASSLAENSPLH | 11 | TRBV7-9 | few | TRBJ1-6
ASSPNRGSGNTIY | 13 | TRBV7-9 | NA | TRBJ1-3
AWSSNANTGELF | 12 | TRBV30 | once | TRBJ2-2
ASSLGQGGYEQY | 12 | TRBV5-1 | NA | TRBJ2-7
ATKTGTGFDEQF | 12 | TRBV2 | NA | TRBJ2-1
ASSSGQSVDEQY | 12 | TRBV5-1 | NA | TRBJ2-7
ASSPPGQGGDTQY | 13 | TRBV5-1 | NA | TRBJ2-3
ASSQEGPSGSEQY | 13 | TRBV2 | NA | TRBJ2-7
AWSSPRGQNQPQH | 13 | TRBV30 | once | TRBJ1-5
ASSILGTSGMVEQF | 14 | TRBV19 | few | TRBJ2-1
ASSSRGTGGNSPLH | 14 | TRBV7-9 | NA | TRBJ1-6
ASSLDGDRRNQPQH | 14 | TRBV7-9 | NA | TRBJ1-5
ASSSGTSGSINEQF | 14 | TRBV11-3 | NA | TRBJ2-1
ASSPRQLTEKLF | 12 | TRBV18 | NA | TRBJ1-4
ASSSPDSEGQY | 11 | TRBV5-4 | once | TRBJ2-3
SVETRQGSYEQY | 12 | TRBV29-1 | NA | TRBJ2-7
ASSATRLQVF | 10 | TRBV2 | NA | TRBJ2-1
ASSLPRFGPDTQY | 13 | TRBV27 | NA | TRBJ2-3
ASRTGGPYNSPLH | 13 | TRBV6-5 | NA | TRBJ1-6
ASSIRAGSYEQY | 12 | TRBV19 | NA | TRBJ2-7
ASSFSPGGLAGGYSYNEQF | 19 | TRBV7-6 | NA | TRBJ2-1
ASSARPGWGLATDTQY | 16 | TRBV9 | NA | TRBJ2-3
ASSEAHWEVRYEQY | 14 | TRBV6-1 | NA | TRBJ2-7
ASSLNTGLAGNTIY | 14 | TRBV5-4 | NA | TRBJ1-3
ASSYTGYEQY | 10 | TRBV7-2 | NA | TRBJ2-7
ASGWTGGNSPLH | 12 | TRBV27 | few | TRBJ1-6
ASSVVDMNTEAF | 12 | TRBV9 | NA | TRBJ1-1
ATSGEGRDTGELF | 13 | TRBV15 | NA | TRBJ2-2
ASSPIMEGANYGYT | 14 | TRBV18 | NA | TRBJ1-2
ASSYSRTAGVSYNEQF | 16 | TRBV6-2/TRBV6-3 | NA | TRBJ2-1
ASSLTSGAGANVLT | 14 | TRBV5-1 | once | TRBJ2-6
ASSKGSGDRSYEQY | 14 | TRBV21-1 | once | TRBJ2-7
ASSELGQYNEQF | 12 | TRBV10-2 | NA | TRBJ2-1
ASSIGQNQPQH | 11 | TRBV19 | NA | TRBJ1-5
ASSLLTGGNSPLH | 13 | TRBV5-1 | NA | TRBJ1-6
ASSLTDNTEAF | 11 | TRBV11-2 | NA | TRBJ1-1
ASSYGGASSNEQF | 13 | TRBV5-1 | NA | TRBJ2-1
ASSLALDRERGYT | 13 | TRBV5-6 | NA | TRBJ1-2
ASSSTGGGIREQY | 13 | TRBV4-1 | NA | TRBJ2-7
ASSLIQGSAKNIQY | 14 | TRBV5-4 | NA | TRBJ2-4
ASSPDRDGYT | 10 | TRBV18 | NA | TRBJ1-2